The source of this TCR beta chain is a study of blood T cell repertoires in COVID-19. Study-wide background: The origin of the acute and convalescent COVID-19 samples was the United States, Italy and Spain.

Original processing notes: Estimation of nucleated cell counts was performed using reference gene primer amplification. Libraries were prepared by immunoSEQ multiplex PCR; TCRdb keeps only in-frame clonotypes and omits some of them. D and trimming were read from the DNA, whereas the V and J calls and clone size are those reported in that table. The table lists about 83,000 clones, approximately 80% of them singletons. The sample comprised peripheral blood. The TCR comes from a woman aged 80 or over with acute or convalescent COVID-19.

CDR3 nucleotides: TGTGCCAGCAGTTATTTACCAGGGGTTTCCACTGAAGCTTTCTTT. Its translation is CASSYLPGVSTEAFF. The V gene is TRBV6-6, the J gene TRBJ1-1, with D possibly TRBD1 on 6 matching bases. V gave up 3 bases and J gave up 4 bases, with 15 bases separating them. The CDR3 totals 15 residues. From germline, CDR1 is MNHNY and CDR2 SVGAGI (reference sequence).